This TCR beta chain was identified during a study of blood T cell repertoires in COVID-19. The CDR3 totals 15 residues. CDR1 and CDR2 (germline): LNHDA, SQIVND (reference sequence). The V end was cut by 0 bases, the J end by 2 bases, with 10 bases between. Generated by immunoSEQ multiplex PCR, the TCRdb table keeps only in-frame clones and is missing some. Of about 260,000 clones listed, 85% to 90% were seen once; the top ten hold 13%. Sequencing was done on a sample of peripheral blood. The V and J genes are TRBV19 and TRBJ1-1, with D possibly matching TRBD1 (6 bases). This sequence originates from a human donor in a cohort sampled during active COVID-19. The CDR3 region is CASSIDRGANTEAFF. The DNA for the CDR3 is TGTGCCAGTAGTATAGACCGGGGGGCAAACACTGAAGCTTTCTTT.